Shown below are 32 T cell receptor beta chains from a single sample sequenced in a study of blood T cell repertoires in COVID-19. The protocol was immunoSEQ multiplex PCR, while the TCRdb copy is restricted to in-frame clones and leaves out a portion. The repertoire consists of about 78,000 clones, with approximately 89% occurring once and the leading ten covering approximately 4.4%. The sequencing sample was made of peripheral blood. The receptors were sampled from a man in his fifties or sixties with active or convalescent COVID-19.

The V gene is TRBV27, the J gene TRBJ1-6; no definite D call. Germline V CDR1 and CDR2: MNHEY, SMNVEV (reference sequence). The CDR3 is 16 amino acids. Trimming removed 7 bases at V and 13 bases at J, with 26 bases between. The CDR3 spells CASTYKRHSVSGPLHF. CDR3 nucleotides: TGTGCCAGCACTTATAAGAGACACAGCGTTTCGGGGCCCCTCCACTTT.

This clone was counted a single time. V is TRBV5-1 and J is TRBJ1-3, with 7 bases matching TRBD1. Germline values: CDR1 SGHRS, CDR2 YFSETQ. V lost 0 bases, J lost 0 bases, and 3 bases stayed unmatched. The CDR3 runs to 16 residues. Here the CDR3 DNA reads TGCGCCAGCAGCTTGGAGGGGACAGCCTCTGGAAACACCATATATTTT. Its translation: CASSLEGTASGNTIYF.

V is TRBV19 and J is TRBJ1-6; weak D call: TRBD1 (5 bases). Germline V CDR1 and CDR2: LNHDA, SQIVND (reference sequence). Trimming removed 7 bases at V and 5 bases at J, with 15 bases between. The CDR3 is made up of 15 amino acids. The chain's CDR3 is CASTTGTVDNSPLHF. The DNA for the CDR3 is TGTGCCAGTACCACCGGGACTGTGGATAATTCACCCCTCCACTTT.

CDR3 bases: TGCGCCAGCAGCCAGGGACTAGCGAGGACCGGGGAGCTGTTTTTT. Encoded protein: CASSQGLARTGELFF. The chain links TRBV5-1 to TRBJ2-2; 10 bases align to TRBD2. The length of the CDR3 is 15 residues. Germline V gene data show CDR1 as SGHRS and CDR2 as YFSETQ. Germline trimming cut 4 bases from V and 5 bases from J; bases unmatched to any gene: 5.

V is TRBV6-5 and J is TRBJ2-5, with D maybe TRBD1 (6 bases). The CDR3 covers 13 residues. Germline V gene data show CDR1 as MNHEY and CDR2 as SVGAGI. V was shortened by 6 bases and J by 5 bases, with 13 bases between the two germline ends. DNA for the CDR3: TGTGCCAGCAGGAACAGGGCCGACGAGACCCAGTACTTC. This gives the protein CASRNRADETQYF.

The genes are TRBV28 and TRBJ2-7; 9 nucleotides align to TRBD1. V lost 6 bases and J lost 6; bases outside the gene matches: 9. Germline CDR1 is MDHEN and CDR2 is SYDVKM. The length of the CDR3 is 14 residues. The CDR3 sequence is CASRAGQGKGEQYV. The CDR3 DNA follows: TGTGCCAGCAGAGCCGGACAGGGGAAAGGCGAGCAGTACGTC.

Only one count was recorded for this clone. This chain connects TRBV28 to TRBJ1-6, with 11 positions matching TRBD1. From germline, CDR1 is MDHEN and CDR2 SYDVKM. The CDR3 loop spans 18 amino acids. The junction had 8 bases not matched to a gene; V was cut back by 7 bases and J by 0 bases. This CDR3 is CASNSGTGGSSYNSPLHF. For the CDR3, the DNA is TGTGCCAGCAATTCCGGGACAGGGGGGAGCTCCTATAATTCACCCCTCCACTTT.

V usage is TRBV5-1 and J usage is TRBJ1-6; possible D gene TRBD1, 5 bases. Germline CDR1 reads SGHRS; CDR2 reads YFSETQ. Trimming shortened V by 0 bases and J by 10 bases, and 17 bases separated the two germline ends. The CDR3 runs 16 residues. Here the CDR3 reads CASSLAGGTSYSPLHF. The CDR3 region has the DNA TGCGCCAGCAGCTTGGCGGGGGGGACTTCCTACTCACCCCTCCACTTT.

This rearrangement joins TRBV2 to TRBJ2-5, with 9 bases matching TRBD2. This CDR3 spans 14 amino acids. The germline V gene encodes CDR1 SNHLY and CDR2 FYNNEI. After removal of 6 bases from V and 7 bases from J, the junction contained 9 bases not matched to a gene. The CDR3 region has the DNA TGTGCCAGCAGGAATAGCGGGGGCGACAGGACCCAGTACTTC. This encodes CASRNSGGDRTQYF.

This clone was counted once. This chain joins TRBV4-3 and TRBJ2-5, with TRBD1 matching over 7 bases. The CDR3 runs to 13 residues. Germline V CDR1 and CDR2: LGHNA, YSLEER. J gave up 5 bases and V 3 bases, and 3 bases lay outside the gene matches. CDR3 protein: CASSQTGTETQYF. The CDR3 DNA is TGCGCCAGCAGCCAGACAGGGACGGAGACCCAGTACTTC.

The CDR3 spells CASSWTGSGNTIYF. CDR3 sequence (DNA): TGTGCCAGCAGTTGGACAGGCTCTGGAAACACCATATATTTT. This chain joins TRBV28 and TRBJ1-3; 7 positions agree with TRBD1. This CDR3 comprises 14 residues. V shed 4 bases and J 0 bases; nucleotides not matched to a gene: 0. CDR1 and CDR2 from the germline V gene are MDHEN and SYDVKM.

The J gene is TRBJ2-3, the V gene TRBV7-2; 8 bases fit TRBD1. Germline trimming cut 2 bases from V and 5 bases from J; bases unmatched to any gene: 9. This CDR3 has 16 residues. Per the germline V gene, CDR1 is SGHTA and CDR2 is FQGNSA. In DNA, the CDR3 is TGTGCCAGCAGCTTAAGTATAGGACAGGGACAAGATACGCAGTATTTT. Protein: CASSLSIGQGQDTQYF.

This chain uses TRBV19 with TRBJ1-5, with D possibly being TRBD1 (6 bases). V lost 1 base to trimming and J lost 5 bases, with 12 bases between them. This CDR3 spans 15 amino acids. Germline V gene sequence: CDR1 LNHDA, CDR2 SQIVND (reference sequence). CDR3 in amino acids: CASSIAGGLDQPQHF. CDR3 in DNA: TGTGCCAGTAGTATAGCGGGGGGCCTTGATCAGCCCCAGCATTTT. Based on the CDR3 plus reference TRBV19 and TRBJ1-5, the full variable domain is DGGITQSPKYLFRKEGQNVTLSCEQNLNHDAMYWYRQDPGQGLRLIYYSQIVNDFQKGDIAEGYSVSREKKESFPLTVTSAQKNPTAFYLCASSIAGGLDQPQHFGDGTRLSIL.

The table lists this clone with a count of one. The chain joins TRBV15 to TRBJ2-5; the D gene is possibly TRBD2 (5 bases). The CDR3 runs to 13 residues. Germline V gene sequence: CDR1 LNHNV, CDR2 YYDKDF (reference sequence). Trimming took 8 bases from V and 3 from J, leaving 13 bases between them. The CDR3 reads CATASGREETQYF. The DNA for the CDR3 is TGTGCCACCGCCTCGGGAAGGGAAGAGACCCAGTACTTC.

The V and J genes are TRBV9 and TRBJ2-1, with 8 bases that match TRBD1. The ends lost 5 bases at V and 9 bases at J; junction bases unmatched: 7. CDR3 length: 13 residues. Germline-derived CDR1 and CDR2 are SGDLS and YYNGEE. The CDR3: CASRATGVGEQFF. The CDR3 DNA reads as TGTGCCAGCAGGGCGACAGGGGTGGGTGAGCAGTTCTTC.

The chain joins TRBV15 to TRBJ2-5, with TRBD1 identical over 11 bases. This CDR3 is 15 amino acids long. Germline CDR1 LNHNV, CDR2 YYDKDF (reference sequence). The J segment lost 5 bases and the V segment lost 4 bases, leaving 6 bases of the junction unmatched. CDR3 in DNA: TGTGCCACCAGCATCGGGACAGGGGGACTGGAGACCCAGTACTTC. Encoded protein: CATSIGTGGLETQYF.

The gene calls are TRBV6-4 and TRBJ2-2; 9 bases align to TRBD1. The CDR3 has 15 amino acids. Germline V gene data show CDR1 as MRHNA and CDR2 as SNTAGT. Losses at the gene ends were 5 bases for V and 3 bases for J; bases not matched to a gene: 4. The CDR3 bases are TGTGCCAGCAGTCAACAGGGGGCTTACACCGGGGAGCTGTTTTTT. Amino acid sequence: CASSQQGAYTGELFF.

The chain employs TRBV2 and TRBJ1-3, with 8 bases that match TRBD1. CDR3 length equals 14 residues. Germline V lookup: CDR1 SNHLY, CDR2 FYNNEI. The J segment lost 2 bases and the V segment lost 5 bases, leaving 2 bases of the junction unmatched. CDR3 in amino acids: CASSQGATGNTIYF. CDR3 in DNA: TGTGCCAGCAGTCAGGGGGCGACTGGAAACACCATATATTTT.

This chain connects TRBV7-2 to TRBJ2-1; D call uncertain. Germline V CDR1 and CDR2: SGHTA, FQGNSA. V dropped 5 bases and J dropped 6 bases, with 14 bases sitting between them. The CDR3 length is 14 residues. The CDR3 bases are TGTGCCAGCAGCCTCGAAAGAGAGCTCAATGAGCAGTTCTTC. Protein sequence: CASSLERELNEQFF.

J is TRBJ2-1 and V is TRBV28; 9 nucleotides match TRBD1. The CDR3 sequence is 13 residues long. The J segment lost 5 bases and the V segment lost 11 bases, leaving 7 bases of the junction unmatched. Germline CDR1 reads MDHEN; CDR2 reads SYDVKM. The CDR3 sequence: CAGRRDRDNEQFF. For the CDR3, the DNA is TGTGCCGGCCGCCGGGACAGGGACAATGAGCAGTTCTTC.

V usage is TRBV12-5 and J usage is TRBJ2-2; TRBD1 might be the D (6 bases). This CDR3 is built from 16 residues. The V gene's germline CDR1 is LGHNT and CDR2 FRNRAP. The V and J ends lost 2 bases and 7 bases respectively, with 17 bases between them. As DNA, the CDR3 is TGTGCTAGTGGTTTGTTTGTGGGGGCCACGGACGGGGAGCTGTTTTTT. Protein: CASGLFVGATDGELFF.

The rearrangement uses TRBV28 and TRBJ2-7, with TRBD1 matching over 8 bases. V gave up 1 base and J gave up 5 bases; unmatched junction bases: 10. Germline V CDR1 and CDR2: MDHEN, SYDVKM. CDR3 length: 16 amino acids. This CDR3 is CASSLFADRESDEQYV. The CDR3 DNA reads TGTGCCAGCAGTTTATTTGCGGACAGGGAGAGTGACGAGCAGTACGTC.

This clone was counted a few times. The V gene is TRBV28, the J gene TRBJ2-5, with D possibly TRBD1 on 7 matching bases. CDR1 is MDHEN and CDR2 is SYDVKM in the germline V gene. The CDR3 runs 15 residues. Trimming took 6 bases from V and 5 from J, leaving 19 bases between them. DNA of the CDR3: TGTGCCAGCAGGAAAGACAGGGTTGGGGGGGAGACCCAGTACTTC. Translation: CASRKDRVGGETQYF.

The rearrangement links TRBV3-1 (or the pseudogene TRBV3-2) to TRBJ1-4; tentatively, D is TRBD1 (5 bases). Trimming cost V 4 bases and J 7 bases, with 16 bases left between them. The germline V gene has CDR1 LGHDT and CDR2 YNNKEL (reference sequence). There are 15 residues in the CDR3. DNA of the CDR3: TGTGCCAGCAGCCTCACGGGGGGGAGGGGTGAAAAACTGTTTTTT. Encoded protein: CASSLTGGRGEKLFF.

The CDR3 coding sequence is TGTGCCAGCTCACCATCCCAGGGGTCTAACAATGAGCAGTTCTTC. As protein: CASSPSQGSNNEQFF. V and J are TRBV18 and TRBJ2-1, with D possibly matching TRBD1 (6 bases). V lost 2 bases to trimming and J lost 5 bases, with 13 bases between them. Germline CDR1 reads KGHSH; CDR2 reads LQKENI. This CDR3 is built from 15 residues.

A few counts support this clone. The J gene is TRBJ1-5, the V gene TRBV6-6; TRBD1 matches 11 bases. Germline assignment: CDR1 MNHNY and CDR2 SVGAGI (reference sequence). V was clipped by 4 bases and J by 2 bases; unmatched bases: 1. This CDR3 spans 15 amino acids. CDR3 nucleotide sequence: TGTGCCAGCAGTTCGGGACAGGGGGGCAATCAGCCCCAGCATTTT. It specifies CASSSGQGGNQPQHF.

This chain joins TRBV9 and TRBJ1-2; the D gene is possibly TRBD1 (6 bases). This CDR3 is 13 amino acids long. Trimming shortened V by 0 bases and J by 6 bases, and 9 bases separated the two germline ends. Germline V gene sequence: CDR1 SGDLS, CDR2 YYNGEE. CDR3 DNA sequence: TGTGCCAGCAGCGTAGATCAGGGGAATGGCTACACCTTC. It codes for CASSVDQGNGYTF.

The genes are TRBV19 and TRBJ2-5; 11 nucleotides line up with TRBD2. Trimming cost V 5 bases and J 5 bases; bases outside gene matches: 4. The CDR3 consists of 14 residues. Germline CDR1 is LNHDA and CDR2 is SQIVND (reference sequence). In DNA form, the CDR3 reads TGTGCCAGTAGTGGGACTAGCGGCATGGAGACCCAGTACTTC. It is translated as CASSGTSGMETQYF.

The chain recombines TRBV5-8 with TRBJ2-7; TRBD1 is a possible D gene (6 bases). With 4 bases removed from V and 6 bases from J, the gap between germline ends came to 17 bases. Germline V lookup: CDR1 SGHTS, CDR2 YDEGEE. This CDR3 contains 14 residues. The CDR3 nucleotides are TGTGCCAGCAGCCTATTAACAGGGACCGGCGAGCAGTACGTC. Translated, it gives CASSLLTGTGEQYV.

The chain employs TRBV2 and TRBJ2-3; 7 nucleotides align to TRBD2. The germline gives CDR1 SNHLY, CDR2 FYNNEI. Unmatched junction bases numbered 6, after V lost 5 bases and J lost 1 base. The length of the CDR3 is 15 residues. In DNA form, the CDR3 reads TGTGCCAGCAGTCCCCTCGCGGGGGGCACAGATACGCAGTATTTT. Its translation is CASSPLAGGTDTQYF.

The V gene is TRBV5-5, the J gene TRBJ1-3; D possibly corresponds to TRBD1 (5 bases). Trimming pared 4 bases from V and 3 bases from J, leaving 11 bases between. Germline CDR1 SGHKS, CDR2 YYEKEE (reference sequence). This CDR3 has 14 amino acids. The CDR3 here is CASSRQTFGNTIYF. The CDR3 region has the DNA TGTGCCAGCAGCCGACAGACCTTTGGAAACACCATATATTTT.

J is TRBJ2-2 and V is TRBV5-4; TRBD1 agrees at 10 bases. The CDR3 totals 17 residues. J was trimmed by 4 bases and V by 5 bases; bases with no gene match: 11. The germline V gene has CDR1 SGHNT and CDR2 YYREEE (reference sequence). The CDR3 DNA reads TGTGCCAGCAGTTTACCGACAGGGGGCGCGGGCACCGGGGAGCTGTTTTTT. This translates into CASSLPTGGAGTGELFF.